This T cell receptor beta chain derives from a study of beta chain features in type 1 diabetes. Sequencing targeted expressed TCRB transcripts, as all isolated RNA had been reverse transcribed. Sequencing was performed with immunoSEQ multiplex PCR; in TCRdb, only in-frame clones are kept and a portion is missing. The sample contains 600,000 to 650,000 clones, roughly a sixth of which appear only once. Trimming cost V 3 bases and J 0 bases; bases outside gene matches: 3. This CDR3 region has 15 residues. CDR1 SGHNT and CDR2 YYREEE come from the germline V gene (reference sequence). The V call is TRBV5-4, the J call TRBJ2-3; 8 bases fit TRBD2. Sequencing used naive CD4+ T cells from blood. The receptor's source is a man younger than 30 in good health. The CDR3: CASSSGGTSTDTQYF. The CDR3 DNA sequence: TGTGCCAGCAGCTCGGGGGGGACTAGCACAGATACGCAGTATTTT.